This TCR beta chain was identified in a study of CD8+CD57+ T cells in acquired aplastic anemia. Study context: The DNA of sorted CD4+ and CD8+ cells averaged roughly 3 ug.

CD8+CD57+ cell expansion had been shown by flow cytometry in patients chosen for sequencing. Severe acquired aplastic anemia was diagnosed in all patients. This clonotype was found many times. J lost 0 bases, V lost 3 bases, and 4 bases had no gene match. The CDR3 totals 18 residues. CDR1 SSHAT and CDR2 FNYEAQ come from the germline V gene (reference sequence). For CDR3 and TCR beta VDJ profiling, genomic DNA was the template used. MiXCR, applied by TCRdb to the reads, yields one record per CDR3 protein. This table has 250,000 to 350,000 distinct CDR3 sequences, 45% to 65% appearing once. The genes are TRBV7-7 and TRBJ1-6; TRBD1 matches 11 bases. Sequencing used sorted CD4+, CD8+, or CD8+CD57+ T cells (not recorded which) from PBMCs. This receptor was obtained from a human donor with aplastic anemia. CDR3 nucleotide sequence: TGTGCCAGCAGCTTCCGGGACAGGGGGAGCTCCTATAATTCACCCCTCCACTTT. It specifies CASSFRDRGSSYNSPLHF.